This TCR beta chain derives from a study of T cells in Graves' hyperthyroidism and ophthalmopathy. This clonotype came up many times. Antigen specificity is unknown. The CDR3 covers 14 residues. V lost 6 bases, J lost 9 bases, and 10 bases stayed unmatched. Germline loops: CDR1 SGHRS, CDR2 YFSETQ. Study results and caveats: Stable hyperthyroidism was separated from ophthalmopathy by a model based on 13 V-J features.

Amplified regions were TCR beta CDR3 sequences from RNA transcripts. HTBI primers were the set used in a first-round RT-PCR of the TCR CDR3. TCRdb recomputed calls from the multiplex PCR reads with MiXCR, one row per CDR3 protein. This sample has about 400,000 distinct CDR3 sequences, with just under 15% found just once. This clonotype was sampled from a woman aged 25 to 39 with Graves' hyperthyroidism. The sequenced sample was blood. This rearrangement joins TRBV5-1 to TRBJ2-1; TRBD1 aligns across 9 bases. The CDR3 is CASTRGTGSAEQFF. The CDR3 DNA follows: TGCGCCAGCACCCGCGGGACAGGGTCGGCTGAGCAGTTCTTC.